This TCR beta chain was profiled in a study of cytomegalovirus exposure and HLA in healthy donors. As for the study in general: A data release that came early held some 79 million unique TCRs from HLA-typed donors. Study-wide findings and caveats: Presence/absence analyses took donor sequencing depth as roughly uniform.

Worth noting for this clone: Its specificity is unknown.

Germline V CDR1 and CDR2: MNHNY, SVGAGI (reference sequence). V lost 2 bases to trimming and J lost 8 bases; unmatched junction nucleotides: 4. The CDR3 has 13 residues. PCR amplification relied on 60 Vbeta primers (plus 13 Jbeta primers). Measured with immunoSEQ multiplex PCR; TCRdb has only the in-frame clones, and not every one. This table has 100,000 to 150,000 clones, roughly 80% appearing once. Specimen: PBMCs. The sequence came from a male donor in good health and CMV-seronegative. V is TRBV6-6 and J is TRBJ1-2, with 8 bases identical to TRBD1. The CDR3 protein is CASSYGQGGGYTF. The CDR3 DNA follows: TGTGCCAGCAGTTACGGACAGGGAGGCGGCTACACCTTC.